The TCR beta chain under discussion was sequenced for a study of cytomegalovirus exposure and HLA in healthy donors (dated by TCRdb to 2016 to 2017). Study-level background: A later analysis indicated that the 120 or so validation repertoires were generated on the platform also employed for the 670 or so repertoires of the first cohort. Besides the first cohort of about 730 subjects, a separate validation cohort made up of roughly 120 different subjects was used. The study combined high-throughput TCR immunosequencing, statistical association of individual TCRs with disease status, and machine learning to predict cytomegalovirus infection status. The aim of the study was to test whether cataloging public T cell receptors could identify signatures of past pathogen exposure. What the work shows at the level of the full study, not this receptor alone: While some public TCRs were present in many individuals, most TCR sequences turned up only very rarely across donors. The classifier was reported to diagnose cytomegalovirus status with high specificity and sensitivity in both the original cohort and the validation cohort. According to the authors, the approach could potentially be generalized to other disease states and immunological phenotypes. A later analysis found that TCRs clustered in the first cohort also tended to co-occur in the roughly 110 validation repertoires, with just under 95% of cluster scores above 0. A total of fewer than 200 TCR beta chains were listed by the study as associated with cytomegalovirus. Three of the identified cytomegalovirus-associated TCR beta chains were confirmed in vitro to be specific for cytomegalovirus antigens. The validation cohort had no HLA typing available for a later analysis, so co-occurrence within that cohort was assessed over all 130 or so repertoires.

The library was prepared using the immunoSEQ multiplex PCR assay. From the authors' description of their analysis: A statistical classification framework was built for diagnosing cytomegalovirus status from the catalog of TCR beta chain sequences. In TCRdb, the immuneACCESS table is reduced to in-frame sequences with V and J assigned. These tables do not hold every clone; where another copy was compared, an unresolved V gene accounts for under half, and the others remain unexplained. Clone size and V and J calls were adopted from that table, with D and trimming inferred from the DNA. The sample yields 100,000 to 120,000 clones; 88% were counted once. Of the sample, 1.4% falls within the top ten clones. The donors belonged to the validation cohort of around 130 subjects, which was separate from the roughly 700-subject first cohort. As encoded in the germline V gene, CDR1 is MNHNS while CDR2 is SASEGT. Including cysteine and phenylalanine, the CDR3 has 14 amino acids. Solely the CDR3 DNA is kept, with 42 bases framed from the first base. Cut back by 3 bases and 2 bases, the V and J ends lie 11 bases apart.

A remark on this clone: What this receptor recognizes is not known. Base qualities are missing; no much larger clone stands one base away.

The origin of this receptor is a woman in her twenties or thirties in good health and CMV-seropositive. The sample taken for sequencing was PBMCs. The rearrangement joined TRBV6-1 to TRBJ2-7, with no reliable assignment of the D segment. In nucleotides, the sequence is TGTGCCAGCAGTGAGGAGCTTCCGCCCTACGAGCAGTACTTC. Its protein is CASSEELPPYEQYF.